Listed here is a single TCR beta chain. TCRdb's table, derived via immunoSEQ multiplex PCR, lists solely in-frame clones and lacks some. This sample has 290,000 or so clones, with about nine tenths found just once. The data belong to a study of blood T cell repertoires in COVID-19. The V end lost 0 bases, the J end lost 7 bases, and 10 bases lay between the germline ends. CDR1 is SGHRS, CDR2 YFSETQ, per germline. CDR3 length: 13 amino acids. The chain recombines TRBV5-1 with TRBJ1-1; D not resolved. This clonotype was obtained from a young woman who had recovered from COVID-19. What was sequenced was PBMCs or T cells enriched from blood (not recorded which). The CDR3 spells CASSLEGGNEAFF. The CDR3 nucleotides read TGCGCCAGCAGCTTGGAGGGCGGGAATGAAGCTTTCTTT.